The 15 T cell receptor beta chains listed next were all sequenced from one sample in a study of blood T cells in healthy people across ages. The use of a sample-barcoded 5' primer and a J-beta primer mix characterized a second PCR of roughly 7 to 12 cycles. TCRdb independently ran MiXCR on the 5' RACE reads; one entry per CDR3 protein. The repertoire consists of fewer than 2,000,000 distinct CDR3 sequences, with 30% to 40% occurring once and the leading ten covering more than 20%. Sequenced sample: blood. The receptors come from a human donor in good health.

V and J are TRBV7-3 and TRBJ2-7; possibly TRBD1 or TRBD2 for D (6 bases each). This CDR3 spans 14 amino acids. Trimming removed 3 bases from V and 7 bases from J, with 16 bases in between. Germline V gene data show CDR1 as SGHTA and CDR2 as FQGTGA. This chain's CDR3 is CASSFTGGTGEQYF. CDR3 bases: TGTGCCAGCAGCTTCACCGGGGGCACGGGAGAGCAGTACTTC.

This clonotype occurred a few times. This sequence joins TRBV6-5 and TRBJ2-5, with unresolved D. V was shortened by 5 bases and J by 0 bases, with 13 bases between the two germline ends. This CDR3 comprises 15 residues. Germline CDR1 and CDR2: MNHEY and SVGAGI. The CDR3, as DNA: TGTGCCAGCAGTGACAACCCCTGGTACCAAGAGACCCAGTACTTC. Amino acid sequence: CASSDNPWYQETQYF.

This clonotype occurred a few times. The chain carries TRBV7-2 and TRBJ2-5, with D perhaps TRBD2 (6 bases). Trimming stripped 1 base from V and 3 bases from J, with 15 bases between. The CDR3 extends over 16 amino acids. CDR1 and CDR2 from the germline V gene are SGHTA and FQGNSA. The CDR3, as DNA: TGTGCCAGCAGCTTAGGGGTAGCGGACTACAAAGAGACCCAGTACTTC. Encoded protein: CASSLGVADYKETQYF. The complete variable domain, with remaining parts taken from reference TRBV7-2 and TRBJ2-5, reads GAGVSQSPSNKVTEKGKDVELRCDPISGHTALYWYRQSLGQGLEFLIYFQGNSAPDKSGLPSDRFSAERTGGSVSTLTIQRTQQEDSAVYLCASSLGVADYKETQYFGPGTRLLVL.

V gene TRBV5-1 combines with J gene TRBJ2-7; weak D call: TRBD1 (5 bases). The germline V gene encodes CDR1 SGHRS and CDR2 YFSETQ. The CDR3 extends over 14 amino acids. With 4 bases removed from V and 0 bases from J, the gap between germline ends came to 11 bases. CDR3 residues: CASSDSRGSYEQYF. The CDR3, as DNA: TGCGCCAGCAGCGATTCAAGGGGCTCCTACGAGCAGTACTTC.

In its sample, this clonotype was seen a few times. CDR3 in amino acids: CSDWTGARGTDTQYF. The CDR3 bases are TGCAGCGATTGGACAGGAGCTCGGGGCACAGATACGCAGTATTTT. The chain carries TRBV29-1 and TRBJ2-3, with 7 positions matching TRBD1. Germline CDR1 is SQVTM and CDR2 is ANQGSEA. V dropped 7 bases and J dropped 1; count of bases not matched to a gene: 11. This CDR3 spans 15 amino acids.

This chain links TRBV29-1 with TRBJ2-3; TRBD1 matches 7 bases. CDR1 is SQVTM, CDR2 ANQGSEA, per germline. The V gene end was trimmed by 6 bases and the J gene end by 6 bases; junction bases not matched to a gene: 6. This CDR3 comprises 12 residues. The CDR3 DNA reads TGCAGCGTAGATACAGGGGAGGATACGCAGTATTTT. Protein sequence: CSVDTGEDTQYF.

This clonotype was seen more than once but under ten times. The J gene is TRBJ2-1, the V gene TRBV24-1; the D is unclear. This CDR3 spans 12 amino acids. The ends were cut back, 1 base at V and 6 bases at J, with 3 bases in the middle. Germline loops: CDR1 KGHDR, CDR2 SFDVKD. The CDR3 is CATSDFSNEQFF. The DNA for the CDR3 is TGTGCCACCAGTGATTTTTCCAATGAGCAGTTCTTC.

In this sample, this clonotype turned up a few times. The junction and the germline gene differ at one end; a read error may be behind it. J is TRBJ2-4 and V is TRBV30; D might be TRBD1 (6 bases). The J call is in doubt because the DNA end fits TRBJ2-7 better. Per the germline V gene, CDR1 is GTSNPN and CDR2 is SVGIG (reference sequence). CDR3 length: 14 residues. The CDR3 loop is CAWRRTGIWDEQYF. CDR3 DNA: TGCGCCTGGAGACGCACAGGGATCTGGGACGAGCAGTACTTC.

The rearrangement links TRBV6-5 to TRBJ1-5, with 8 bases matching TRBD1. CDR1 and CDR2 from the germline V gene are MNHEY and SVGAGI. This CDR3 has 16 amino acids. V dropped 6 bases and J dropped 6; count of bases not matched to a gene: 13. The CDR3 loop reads CASRPVQTGEGQPQHF. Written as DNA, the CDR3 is TGTGCCAGCAGACCGGTACAGACAGGGGAGGGTCAGCCCCAGCATTTT.

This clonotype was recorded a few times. For the CDR3, the DNA is TGTGCCAGCAGTGCCCAATTGACAGGGGGTGAGGAGACCCAGTACTTC. Translating it yields CASSAQLTGGEETQYF. V is TRBV12-3 or TRBV12-4 and J is TRBJ2-5; TRBD1 matches 9 bases. V gave up 5 bases and J gave up 5 bases; unmatched junction bases: 12. CDR3 size: 16 residues.

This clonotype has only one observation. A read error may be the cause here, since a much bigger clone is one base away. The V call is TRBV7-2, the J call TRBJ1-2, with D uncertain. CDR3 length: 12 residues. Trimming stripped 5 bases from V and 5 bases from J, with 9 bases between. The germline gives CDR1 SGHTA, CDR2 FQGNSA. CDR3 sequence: CASSPARYGYTF. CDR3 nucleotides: TGTGCCAGCAGCCCGGCCAGATATGGCTACACCTTC.

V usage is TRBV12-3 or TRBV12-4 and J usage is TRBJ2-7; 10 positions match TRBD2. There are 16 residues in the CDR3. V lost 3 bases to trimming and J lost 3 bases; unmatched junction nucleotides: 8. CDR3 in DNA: TGTGCCAGCAGTTTTGTGCTAGCGGGGGAGAGCTACGAGCAGTACTTC. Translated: CASSFVLAGESYEQYF.

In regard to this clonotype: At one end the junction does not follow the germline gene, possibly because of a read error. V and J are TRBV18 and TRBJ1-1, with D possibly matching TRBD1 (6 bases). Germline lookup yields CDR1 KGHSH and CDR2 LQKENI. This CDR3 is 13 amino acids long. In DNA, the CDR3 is TGTGCCAGCTTACCAGGGGTGCGTACTGAAGCTTTCTTT. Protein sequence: CASLPGVRTEAFF.

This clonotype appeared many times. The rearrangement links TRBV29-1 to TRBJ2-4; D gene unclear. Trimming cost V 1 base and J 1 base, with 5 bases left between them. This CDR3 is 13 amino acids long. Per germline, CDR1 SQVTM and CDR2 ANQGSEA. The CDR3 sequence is CSVEGVAKNIQYF. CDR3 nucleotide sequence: TGCAGCGTTGAAGGGGTGGCCAAAAACATTCAGTACTTC.

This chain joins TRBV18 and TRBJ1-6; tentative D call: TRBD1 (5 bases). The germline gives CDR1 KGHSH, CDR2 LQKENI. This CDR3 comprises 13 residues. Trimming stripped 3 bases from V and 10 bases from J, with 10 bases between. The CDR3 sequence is CASSPGEGSPLHF. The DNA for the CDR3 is TGTGCCAGCTCACCCGGGGAGGGGTCACCCCTCCACTTT.